This entry lists 6 T cell receptor beta chains sequenced from one sample in a study of blood T cells in healthy people across ages. A J-beta primer mix and a sample-barcoded 5' primer were used in a second PCR of about 6 to 12 cycles. In TCRdb, the 5' RACE reads were re-called with MiXCR into one record per CDR3 protein. The table records 790,000 or so distinct CDR3 sequences, approximately 60% of them present only once. The specimen was blood. All receptors come from a man aged 40-49 years in good health.

This clonotype turned up a few times. V usage is TRBV12-5 and J usage is TRBJ2-3; 7 bases are a match to TRBD2. The germline V gene has CDR1 LGHNT and CDR2 FRNRAP. V lost 0 bases, J lost 3 bases, and 6 bases stayed unmatched. This CDR3 has 16 residues. The CDR3 loop is CASGLVTSALTDTQYF. The CDR3 nucleotides are TGTGCTAGTGGTTTGGTCACTAGCGCCCTAACAGATACGCAGTATTTT.

This clonotype has at least ten counts. The chain has TRBV3-1 and TRBJ2-4; D might be TRBD1 (6 bases). Germline V gene lookup returns CDR1 LGHDT and CDR2 YNNKEL (reference sequence). CDR3 length equals 18 residues. V gave up 4 bases and J gave up 0 bases, with 19 bases separating them. Here the CDR3 reads CASSPEQGSSLAKNIQYF. DNA for the CDR3: TGTGCCAGCAGCCCGGAACAGGGAAGTAGCTTAGCCAAAAACATTCAGTACTTC. The full variable domain, completed using reference TRBV3-1 and TRBJ2-4, is DTAVSQTPKYLVTQMGNDKSIKCEQNLGHDTMYWYKQDSKKFLKIMFSYNNKELIINETVPNRFSPKSPDKAHLNLHINSLELGDSAVYFCASSPEQGSSLAKNIQYFGAGTRLSVL.

V usage is TRBV29-1 and J usage is TRBJ2-7; 7 nucleotides agree with TRBD2. The J segment lost 4 bases and the V segment lost 2 bases, leaving 8 bases of the junction unmatched. The CDR3 consists of 14 residues. Germline lookup yields CDR1 SQVTM and CDR2 ANQGSEA. The CDR3 spells CSVETGLDQYEQYF. The CDR3, as DNA: TGCAGCGTTGAAACCGGACTAGACCAATACGAGCAGTACTTC.

The genes are TRBV27 and TRBJ2-6; D is unclear. Germline V lookup: CDR1 MNHEY, CDR2 SMNVEV (reference sequence). There are 12 residues in the CDR3. The germline V and J ends were trimmed by 4 bases and 6 bases, with 4 bases remaining between them. In DNA form, the CDR3 reads TGTGCCAGCAGTTCCGTGGCCAACGTCCTGACTTTC. As protein: CASSSVANVLTF.

This clonotype has just one count. This chain joins TRBV6-2 or TRBV6-3 and TRBJ2-2, with D unclear. This CDR3 is built from 13 residues. Germline V lookup: CDR1 MNHEY, CDR2 SVGEGT. The V gene lost 6 bases and the J gene lost 5 bases, with 10 bases spanning the gap. CDR3 sequence: CASRATATGELFF. The CDR3 DNA reads TGTGCCAGCAGAGCCACAGCTACCGGGGAGCTGTTTTTT.

This chain joins TRBV13 and TRBJ2-4, with D possibly being TRBD1 (5 bases). This CDR3 has 15 residues. Trimming stripped 5 bases from V and 3 bases from J, with 14 bases between. The germline V gene has CDR1 PRHDT and CDR2 FYEKMQ (reference sequence). This chain's CDR3 is CASSLQGSGKNIQYF. The DNA for the CDR3 is TGTGCCAGCAGCCTTCAGGGTTCCGGCAAAAACATTCAGTACTTC.